Below are 20 T cell receptor beta chains sequenced from a single sample in a study of blood T cell repertoires in COVID-19. Profiling relied on immunoSEQ multiplex PCR, and the TCRdb table lists in-frame clones only, not all of them. The data show fewer than 500,000 clones, with around 89% seen just once and 0.95% to 1.2% held by the top ten. Specimen: PBMCs or T cells enriched from blood (not recorded which). All receptors derive from a man aged 25-45 years who had recovered from COVID-19.

The chain employs TRBV12-3 or TRBV12-4 and TRBJ1-1; the match to TRBD1 covers 9 bases. The CDR3 totals 12 residues. V shed 6 bases and J 10 bases; nucleotides not matched to a gene: 6. The CDR3 region is CASRKDRGRAFF. CDR3 coding DNA: TGTGCCAGCAGGAAAGACAGGGGGAGAGCTTTCTTT.

The chain joins TRBV28 to TRBJ1-5; 10 bases fit TRBD1. Germline lookup yields CDR1 MDHEN and CDR2 SYDVKM. The ends lost 5 bases at V and 4 bases at J; junction bases unmatched: 8. CDR3 length: 16 residues. The DNA for the CDR3 is TGTGCCAGCAGTGAGGGGACAGGGGTTCGGAATCAGCCCCAGCATTTT. Protein product: CASSEGTGVRNQPQHF.

In its sample, this clone was seen a few times. This chain uses TRBV5-1 with TRBJ2-5; 10 bases are shared with TRBD1. Germline V gives CDR1 SGHRS, CDR2 YFSETQ. The CDR3 spans 14 residues. Trimming took 3 bases from V and 3 from J; bases not matched to a gene: 2. In DNA, the CDR3 is TGCGCCAGCAGCTCCGGGACAGGGGAAGAGACCCAGTACTTC. This encodes CASSSGTGEETQYF.

Only a few counts were recorded for this clone. This chain links TRBV5-1 with TRBJ2-1; 8 bases line up with TRBD2. CDR1 and CDR2 from the germline V gene are SGHRS and YFSETQ. This CDR3 is built from 15 residues. V lost 1 base and J lost 1; bases outside the gene matches: 1. The CDR3 sequence: CASSLRLASYNEQFF. In nucleotides, the CDR3 is TGCGCCAGCAGCTTGCGACTAGCGTCCTACAATGAGCAGTTCTTC.

V gene TRBV28 combines with J gene TRBJ1-6; TRBD1 is a possible D gene (5 bases). Germline loops: CDR1 MDHEN, CDR2 SYDVKM. Trimming removed 5 bases from V and 7 bases from J, with 18 bases in between. The CDR3 contains 16 residues. CDR3 coding DNA: TGTGCCAGCAGTCGACCGGAGGGGTTAGTCAATTCACCCCTCCACTTT. This gives the protein CASSRPEGLVNSPLHF.

V and J are TRBV25-1 and TRBJ1-2; 7 positions match TRBD1. This CDR3 is built from 13 residues. The germline gives CDR1 MGHDK, CDR2 SYGVNS. Trimming at V came to 2 bases and at J to 8 bases, leaving 5 bases not matched to a gene. The DNA of the CDR3 is TGTGCCAGCAGTGAAGGGACAGTGATCGGCTACACCTTC. Protein: CASSEGTVIGYTF.

The chain has TRBV3-1 (or the pseudogene TRBV3-2) and TRBJ2-3; D is perhaps TRBD1 (6 bases). Trimming shortened V by 4 bases and J by 4 bases, and 9 bases separated the two germline ends. The CDR3 is 13 residues long. Germline V lookup: CDR1 LGHDT, CDR2 YNNKEL (reference sequence). Here the CDR3 reads CASSRRGSDTQYF. In DNA form, the CDR3 reads TGTGCCAGCAGCCGAAGGGGGTCAGATACGCAGTATTTT.

This clone was seen a single time. This chain links TRBV27 with TRBJ2-1, with 8 bases identical to TRBD1. Losses at the gene ends were 5 bases for V and 4 bases for J; bases not matched to a gene: 7. The CDR3 consists of 15 residues. CDR1 and CDR2 from the germline V gene are MNHEY and SMNVEV (reference sequence). The CDR3 DNA follows: TGTGCCAGCAGTCCCGGGACAGGAATATACAATGAGCAGTTCTTC. Protein: CASSPGTGIYNEQFF.

V and J are TRBV7-9 and TRBJ2-2; D remains unclear. CDR1 is SEHNR and CDR2 is FQNEAQ in the germline V gene (reference sequence). The V end was cut by 3 bases, the J end by 5 bases, with 7 bases between. The CDR3 is 13 amino acids. The CDR3 DNA is TGTGCCAGCAGCTTGCGTGAGACCGGGGAGCTGTTTTTT. Its translation is CASSLRETGELFF.

The chain employs TRBV28 and TRBJ1-4; possibly TRBD1 for D (6 bases). The germline gives CDR1 MDHEN, CDR2 SYDVKM. V was pared by 1 base and J by 7 bases, with 16 bases between. This CDR3 is 16 amino acids long. The CDR3 DNA reads as TGTGCCAGCAGTTTATACAGGGAGGGAATAAGTGAAAAACTGTTTTTT. Its translation is CASSLYREGISEKLFF.

The chain employs TRBV2 and TRBJ2-1, with 7 bases aligning to TRBD1. CDR3 length: 11 amino acids. The trim removed 7 bases at V and 7 bases at J, leaving 1 base unmatched. Germline CDR1 reads SNHLY; CDR2 reads FYNNEI. CDR3 bases: TGTGCCAGCAACAGGGGTAATGAGCAGTTCTTC. The encoded protein is CASNRGNEQFF.

The chain carries TRBV18 and TRBJ1-1, with 8 bases aligning to TRBD1. The V and J ends lost 6 bases and 5 bases, in that order; junction bases with no gene match: 8. This CDR3 is 14 amino acids long. The V gene's germline CDR1 is KGHSH and CDR2 LQKENI. This CDR3 is CASSADRGETEAFF. The CDR3 DNA sequence: TGTGCCAGCTCCGCCGACAGGGGTGAAACTGAAGCTTTCTTT.

The sample holds one count of this clone. CDR3 residues: CASSRDSSSGNTIYF. CDR3 coding DNA: TGTGCCAGCAGTAGGGACTCTTCCTCTGGAAACACCATATATTTT. The chain combines TRBV2 with TRBJ1-3; D might be TRBD1 (5 bases). This CDR3 comprises 15 residues. V was clipped by 5 bases and J by 0 bases, with 11 bases between them. Germline assignment: CDR1 SNHLY and CDR2 FYNNEI.

The V gene is TRBV7-9, the J gene TRBJ1-5; 12 bases agree with TRBD1. Germline V gives CDR1 SEHNR, CDR2 FQNEAQ (reference sequence). V shed 5 bases, J shed 6 bases, and the junction held 8 bases outside the gene matches. This CDR3 has 16 residues. CDR3 protein: CASSPGQGAAVQPQHF. CDR3 nucleotides: TGTGCCAGCAGCCCGGGACAGGGGGCGGCTGTTCAGCCCCAGCATTTT.

The CDR3 protein is CASSGQGLPYEQYF. CDR3 nucleotide sequence: TGTGCCAGCAGCGGGCAGGGACTACCCTACGAGCAGTACTTC. V usage is TRBV5-6 and J usage is TRBJ2-7; 7 bases agree with TRBD2. The ends lost 4 bases at V and 2 bases at J; junction bases unmatched: 6. Germline CDR1 reads SGHDT; CDR2 reads YYEEEE. The CDR3 runs to 14 residues.

This sequence joins TRBV7-8 and TRBJ2-3; 8 bases fit TRBD1. The V gene end was trimmed by 4 bases and the J gene end by 1 base; junction bases not matched to a gene: 16. CDR1 is SGHVS, CDR2 FQNEAQ, per germline. CDR3 size: 19 residues. The CDR3 sequence: CASSSIHYQTGAGTDTQYF. The CDR3 DNA follows: TGTGCCAGCAGCTCCATACACTATCAGACAGGGGCTGGCACAGATACGCAGTATTTT.

The chain couples TRBV5-1 to TRBJ2-3; no clear D gene. The germline gives CDR1 SGHRS, CDR2 YFSETQ. V gave up 2 bases and J gave up 5 bases, with 12 bases separating them. The CDR3 totals 14 residues. The chain's CDR3 is CASSFGGTEDTQYF. The CDR3 DNA reads as TGCGCCAGCAGCTTCGGCGGAACGGAAGATACGCAGTATTTT.

The sample holds one count of this clone. This chain uses TRBV2 with TRBJ1-1; the D is unclear. Per germline, CDR1 SNHLY and CDR2 FYNNEI. V was pared by 4 bases and J by 0 bases, with 15 bases between. The length of the CDR3 is 16 residues. The CDR3 region is CASSGPLWLMNTEAFF. The CDR3 nucleotides read TGTGCCAGCAGTGGCCCCCTTTGGCTCATGAACACTGAAGCTTTCTTT.

The chain recombines TRBV18 with TRBJ2-7; D may be TRBD1 (8 bases). The CDR3 spans 15 residues. Trimming removed 2 bases at V and 7 bases at J, with 18 bases between. The germline V gene has CDR1 KGHSH and CDR2 LQKENI. The CDR3 nucleotides read TGTGCCAGCTCACCAGGAGGACAGGGAGGGTGGGAGCAGTACTTC. Translation gives CASSPGGQGGWEQYF.

This clone has just one count. The chain combines TRBV18 with TRBJ1-3; D unclear. Trimming took off 2 bases at V and 0 bases at J, with 8 bases between the two ends. Germline V gene sequence: CDR1 KGHSH, CDR2 LQKENI. CDR3 length: 15 residues. The CDR3 DNA is TGTGCCAGCTCACCATGGGAGTTCTCTGGAAACACCATATATTTT. This sequence encodes CASSPWEFSGNTIYF. The whole variable domain, remainder taken from reference TRBV18 and TRBJ1-3, is NAGVMQNPRHLVRRRGQEARLRCSPMKGHSHVYWYRQLPEEGLKFMVYLQKENIIDESGMPKERFSAEFPKEGPSILRIQQVVRGDSAAYFCASSPWEFSGNTIYFGEGSWLTVV.